This TCR beta chain was found in a study of identical twins. Notes on the study in general: Conclusions rested on cross-sectional statistics rather than following the same donors.

Template switching added a universal primer site; cDNA carried unique molecular identifiers. TCRdb reprocessed the 5' RACE reads with MiXCR, giving one entry per CDR3 protein. The sample yields about 470,000 distinct CDR3 sequences, 20% to 25% seen once. The table lists this clonotype with a few counts. Its target is unknown. Everyone who gave samples was a healthy Caucasian. CDR1 SQVTM and CDR2 ANQGSEA come from the germline V gene. The CDR3 is 14 residues long. V trimming: 3 bases; J trimming: 6 bases; junction bases outside the gene matches: 9. The data also belong to a second study, concerning T cells expressing NK-cell markers. This second study says: In a group of about 6 donors, dominant NKG2C+ clonotypes represented roughly 1.0-7.0% of CD8+ T cells.

The material sequenced was CD4+ T cells sorted from blood. The chain employs TRBV29-1 and TRBJ2-7; TRBD2 matches 9 bases. The receptor was derived from a woman aged 18-29 years in good health. In DNA, the CDR3 is TGCAGCGTTGACGAGGCGGGAGGGGGTCGCGAGCAGTACTTC. Translating it yields CSVDEAGGGREQYF.